The rows below give T cell receptor beta chains drawn from one sample of a study of CD8 T cells in ankylosing spondylitis. Via MiXCR, TCRdb re-called the 5' RACE reads, giving one row per CDR3 protein. The sample holds around 450,000 distinct CDR3 sequences, 25% to 30% seen once. Sequencing was carried out using blood, either unsorted or a sorted T cell fraction (not recorded which). These receptors came from a male donor with ankylosing spondylitis. Both conserved end residues are part of each CDR3. D genes are given only for firm matches. Some rows have no size entry. The others give once, few or many, or a class for an expanded clone.

>once|-|TRBJ1-1|TRBV5-1
TGCGCCAGCAGCTTGAGTGAGGGAAGTAAGGGCATTGAAGCTTTCTTT
CASSLSEGSKGIEAFF
>-|TRBD1|TRBJ1-5|TRBV12-3/TRBV12-4
TGTGCCAGCAGTTTAGCGACAGGGGGCGGAAATCAGCCCCAGCATTTT
CASSLATGGGNQPQHF
>once|TRBD2|TRBJ2-1|TRBV4-2
TGTGCCAGCAGCCAAGTTAGCGGGAGGACCTACAATGAGCAGTTCTTC
CASSQVSGRTYNEQFF
>-|-|TRBJ2-1|TRBV11-2
TGTGCCAGCAGCTTAGCGGCGCAGAACTTCAATGAGCAGTTCTTC
CASSLAAQNFNEQFF
>few|-|TRBJ2-3|TRBV10-3
TGTGCCATCAGTGCGGGAGATACGCAGTATTTT
CAISAGDTQYF
>-|-|TRBJ2-2|TRBV5-1
TGCGCCAGCAGCCCAGGGGTCGGAACCGGGGAGCTGTTTTTT
CASSPGVGTGELFF
>-|-|TRBJ2-2|TRBV4-2
TGTGCCAGCAGCCACGGCGGCTCCGGGGAGCTGTTTTTT
CASSHGGSGELFF
>few|-|TRBJ2-2|TRBV5-1
TGCGCCAGCAGCCGTACACAGCCCACGCGGAGCACCGGGGAGCTGTTTTTT
CASSRTQPTRSTGELFF
>-|TRBD1|TRBJ2-5|TRBV4-1
TGCGCCAGCACCCGCGGAGGACAGGGGTTGGAGACCCAGTACTTC
CASTRGGQGLETQYF
>once|-|TRBJ2-2|TRBV7-9
TGTGCCACCCAACGCATGGTAGCGGAGGGCACCGGGGAGCTGTTTTTT
CATQRMVAEGTGELFF
>few|-|TRBJ2-5|TRBV12-3/TRBV12-4
TGTGCCAGCAGTTTAGGGGGGGCAATGGAGACCCAGTACTTC
CASSLGGAMETQYF
>-|TRBD1|TRBJ2-7|TRBV10-3
TGTGCCATCAGACCGGGACAGGGGGCCTACGAGCAGTACTTC
CAIRPGQGAYEQYF
>few|TRBD2|TRBJ2-1|TRBV5-1
TGCGCCAGCAGCTTGGCCGTGGCGGGAGTCTCGAATGAGCAGTTCTTC
CASSLAVAGVSNEQFF
>many|TRBD2|TRBJ2-1|TRBV5-6
TGTGCCAGCAGCTTGGGACTAGCGGTCTACAATGAGCAGTTCTTC
CASSLGLAVYNEQFF
>-|-|TRBJ2-5|TRBV5-6
TGTGCCAGCAGTTATGTAGAGGGAGAGACCCAGTACTTC
CASSYVEGETQYF
>few|TRBD2|TRBJ2-3|TRBV13
TGTGCCAGCAGCTTCCGGGAGGTGGGGTTCGCAGATACGCAGTATTTT
CASSFREVGFADTQYF
>-|TRBD2|TRBJ2-7|TRBV20-1
TGCAGTTCTAGAGCGGGAAGGACTAGCGGAACCTACGAGCAGTACTTC
CSSRAGRTSGTYEQYF
>-|-|TRBJ1-1|TRBV5-5
TGTGCCAGCAGCCCCCGGTGGGAGATGAACACTGAAGCTTTCTTT
CASSPRWEMNTEAFF
>few|-|TRBJ2-5|TRBV5-5
TGTGCCAGCAGCTTGAGATGGGACCAAGAGACCCAGTACTTC
CASSLRWDQETQYF
>-|TRBD2|TRBJ2-7|TRBV6-5
TGTGCCAGCAGTTACTCTACCACTAGCGGCTTGGGGGAGCAGTACTTC
CASSYSTTSGLGEQYF
>-|-|TRBJ2-1|TRBV3-1
TGTGCCAGCAGCTATAGTATCGGTGAGCAGTTCTTC
CASSYSIGEQFF
>-|TRBD1|TRBJ1-2|TRBV5-1
TGCGCCAGCAGCTTAGACAGGGTTAAGGATGGCTACACCTTC
CASSLDRVKDGYTF
>few|-|TRBJ1-1|TRBV25-1
TGTGCCAGCAGTGACGTTATTTCCACTGAAGCTTTCTTT
CASSDVISTEAFF
>-|TRBD1|TRBJ2-2|TRBV6-1
TGTGCCAGCGGTAGAGGACAGGGGTATCGGGAGCTGTTTTTT
CASGRGQGYRELFF
>-|-|TRBJ1-1|TRBV11-3
TGTGCCAGCAGCTCTCGACCGACAGGCAAGAACACTGAAGCTTTCTTT
CASSSRPTGKNTEAFF
>-|-|TRBJ2-2|TRBV18
TGTGCCAGCTCACCACCGCAGAGAACCGGGGAGCTGTTTTTT
CASSPPQRTGELFF
>-|-|TRBJ1-1|TRBV12-3/TRBV12-4
TGTGCCAGCAGTCCGGGACTCTGGACTGAAGCTTTCTTT
CASSPGLWTEAFF
>-|TRBD2|TRBJ2-1|TRBV6-1
TGTGCCAGCAGTGGGGGGACTAGGCATGAGCAGTTCTTC
CASSGGTRHEQFF
>-|-|TRBJ2-7|TRBV29-1
TGCAGCGTTGCGTGGAGGCCGCGAGAGCAGTACTTC
CSVAWRPREQYF
>-|-|TRBJ2-4|TRBV6-1
TGTGCCAGCATCCGTTGGGGAGCCAAAAACATTCAGTACTTC
CASIRWGAKNIQYF
>few|-|TRBJ1-1|TRBV6-1
TGTGCCAGCAAAAAAGGTCTTGACAGGTCGTATACTGAAGCTTTCTTT
CASKKGLDRSYTEAFF
>once|TRBD2|TRBJ2-1|TRBV7-9
TGTTCCAGCTTGGGAAGCGGGAGCTCCTACAATGAGCAGTTCTTC
CSSLGSGSSYNEQFF
>-|-|TRBJ2-2|TRBV5-1
TGCGCCAGCAGCGCCCCCGAGCGGACCGGGGAGCTGTTTTTT
CASSAPERTGELFF
>-|TRBD1|TRBJ1-2|TRBV7-8
TGTGCCAGCAGCTTATATCAGACAGGGACCTATGGCTACACCTTC
CASSLYQTGTYGYTF
>few|-|TRBJ2-2|TRBV20-1
TGCAGTGCTAGAGATTACAGGGTGGGCACCGGGGAGCTGTTTTTT
CSARDYRVGTGELFF
>few|TRBD2|TRBJ2-5|TRBV29-1
TGCAGCGTTCTACTCGATTCTAGCGGGGCCGGGGAGACCCAGTACTTC
CSVLLDSSGAGETQYF
>few|-|TRBJ1-1|TRBV12-3/TRBV12-4
TGTGCCAGCAGTTACATCAGGGTGGCGGACACTGAAGCTTTCTTT
CASSYIRVADTEAFF
>few|-|TRBJ1-5|TRBV5-1
TGCGCCAGCAGTCTCTTCGGGGGCGACAATCAACCCCAGCATTTT
CASSLFGGDNQPQHF
>few|TRBD1|TRBJ1-1|TRBV27
TGTGCCAGCACCTCAGGGGGCCTGGGTCGGACTGAAGCTTTCTTT
CASTSGGLGRTEAFF
>-|-|TRBJ2-3|TRBV20-1
TGCAGTGCCGGATATCCGAGCACAGATACGCAGTATTTT
CSAGYPSTDTQYF
>-|TRBD2|TRBJ2-3|TRBV20-1
TGCAGTGGAGCCCCTAGCGGGAGGGATACGCAGTATTTT
CSGAPSGRDTQYF